The rows below give T cell receptor beta chains drawn from one sample of a study of tumor-infiltrating lymphocytes in localized non-small cell lung cancer. TCRdb's table, derived via immunoSEQ multiplex PCR, lists solely in-frame clones and lacks some. Counted here are about 23,000 clones, 69% occurring once; the ten biggest clones make up roughly 14%. The sample comprised lung tumor tissue. Receptor source: a human donor with non-small cell lung cancer. The CDR3 runs from the conserved cysteine through the conserved F or W. Each record gives: J gene, V gene, D gene, clone size, CDR3 protein, CDR3 DNA. The D gene is left open where the match is weak. Clone size is shown for a subset of rows, as once, few, many or a class of expanded clone.

j_gene: TRBJ2-7; v_gene: TRBV6-1; d_gene: -; abundance: -; CDR3aa: CASSERDWYEQYF; CDR3nt: TGTGCCAGCAGTGAACGGGACTGGTACGAGCAGTACTTC
j_gene: TRBJ1-2; v_gene: TRBV15; d_gene: -; abundance: medium-sized; CDR3aa: CATSRDRTATNYGYTF; CDR3nt: TGTGCCACCAGCAGAGATAGAACGGCTACTAACTATGGCTACACCTTC
j_gene: TRBJ2-2; v_gene: TRBV4-3; d_gene: -; abundance: -; CDR3aa: CASSPPGHPNTGELFF; CDR3nt: TGCGCCAGCAGCCCTCCGGGACACCCGAACACCGGGGAGCTGTTTTTT
j_gene: TRBJ2-1; v_gene: TRBV5-6; d_gene: -; abundance: -; CDR3aa: CASSSLRDEQFF; CDR3nt: TGTGCCAGCAGCTCCCTTAGGGATGAGCAGTTCTTC
j_gene: TRBJ2-7; v_gene: TRBV7-7; d_gene: TRBD1; abundance: once; CDR3aa: CASSQGSAYEQYF; CDR3nt: TGTGCCTCCTCACAGGGGTCTGCCTACGAGCAGTACTTC
j_gene: TRBJ1-2; v_gene: TRBV5-6; d_gene: -; abundance: -; CDR3aa: CASTLGGAYNYGYTF; CDR3nt: TGTGCCAGCACCCTGGGGGGGGCCTATAACTATGGCTACACCTTC
j_gene: TRBJ1-1; v_gene: TRBV29-1; d_gene: -; abundance: -; CDR3aa: CSVVGRGEAFF; CDR3nt: TGCAGCGTTGTAGGCAGGGGTGAAGCTTTCTTT
j_gene: TRBJ2-7; v_gene: TRBV18; d_gene: -; abundance: -; CDR3aa: CASSPISPGPDYYEQYF; CDR3nt: TGTGCCAGCTCACCGATTTCCCCCGGGCCAGACTACTACGAGCAGTACTTC
j_gene: TRBJ2-7; v_gene: TRBV28; d_gene: TRBD2; abundance: -; CDR3aa: CASSQAGKNEQYF; CDR3nt: TGTGCCAGCAGTCAAGCGGGAAAAAACGAGCAGTACTTC
j_gene: TRBJ2-7; v_gene: TRBV4-1; d_gene: -; abundance: -; CDR3aa: CASSQEQGKQYF; CDR3nt: TGCGCCAGCAGCCAGGAACAGGGAAAGCAGTACTTC
j_gene: TRBJ2-1; v_gene: TRBV7-9; d_gene: TRBD2; abundance: -; CDR3aa: CASSPREGHEQFF; CDR3nt: TGTGCCAGCAGCCCGAGGGAGGGACATGAGCAGTTCTTC
j_gene: TRBJ2-3; v_gene: TRBV7-8; d_gene: -; abundance: few; CDR3aa: CASSPRAGGDTDTQYF; CDR3nt: TGTGCCAGCAGCCCGAGGGCAGGAGGGGACACAGATACGCAGTATTTT
j_gene: TRBJ2-2; v_gene: TRBV7-3; d_gene: TRBD2; abundance: few; CDR3aa: CASSLTRLAGEFGTGELFF; CDR3nt: TGTGCCAGCAGCTTAACGAGGCTAGCGGGAGAGTTCGGCACCGGGGAGCTGTTTTTT
j_gene: TRBJ1-3; v_gene: TRBV11-2; d_gene: TRBD1; abundance: -; CDR3aa: CASSQGQGRGNTIYF; CDR3nt: TGTGCCAGCAGCCAGGGACAGGGGCGTGGAAACACCATATATTTT
j_gene: TRBJ2-1; v_gene: TRBV7-2; d_gene: -; abundance: -; CDR3aa: CASSQDPQLYNEQFF; CDR3nt: TGTGCCAGCAGCCAGGATCCACAGCTTTACAATGAGCAGTTCTTC
j_gene: TRBJ1-1; v_gene: TRBV28; d_gene: -; abundance: medium-sized; CDR3aa: CASSFGRTEAFF; CDR3nt: TGTGCCAGCAGTTTTGGGAGGACTGAAGCTTTCTTT
j_gene: TRBJ2-5; v_gene: TRBV9; d_gene: -; abundance: -; CDR3aa: CASSVAAYTQETQYF; CDR3nt: TGTGCCAGCAGCGTTGCCGCCTACACTCAAGAGACCCAGTACTTC
j_gene: TRBJ1-2; v_gene: TRBV2; d_gene: -; abundance: -; CDR3aa: CASRINYGYTF; CDR3nt: TGTGCCAGCCGAATTAACTATGGCTACACCTTC
j_gene: TRBJ2-3; v_gene: TRBV10-3; d_gene: -; abundance: once; CDR3aa: CAISESTPSGDTQYF; CDR3nt: TGTGCCATCAGTGAGTCAACGCCAAGCGGCGATACGCAGTATTTT
j_gene: TRBJ2-7; v_gene: TRBV7-9; d_gene: TRBD1; abundance: once; CDR3aa: CASSLGQGAAYEQYF; CDR3nt: TGTGCCAGCAGCTTAGGGCAGGGGGCCGCCTACGAGCAGTACTTC
j_gene: TRBJ2-7; v_gene: TRBV7-9; d_gene: -; abundance: -; CDR3aa: CASSLSASPNEQYF; CDR3nt: TGTGCCAGCAGCTTATCTGCTAGTCCAAACGAGCAGTACTTC
j_gene: TRBJ2-7; v_gene: TRBV28; d_gene: TRBD1; abundance: -; CDR3aa: CASSLYRDRAYEQYF; CDR3nt: TGTGCCAGCAGTTTATACCGGGACAGGGCTTACGAGCAGTACTTC
j_gene: TRBJ1-6; v_gene: TRBV5-1; d_gene: -; abundance: -; CDR3aa: CASSLVGGGYNSPLHF; CDR3nt: TGCGCCAGCAGCTTGGTGGGGGGTGGATATAATTCACCCCTCCACTTT
j_gene: TRBJ2-7; v_gene: TRBV30; d_gene: -; abundance: -; CDR3aa: CAWSPPHTTTYEQYF; CDR3nt: TGTGCCTGGAGTCCGCCTCACACGACCACCTACGAGCAGTACTTC
j_gene: TRBJ1-1; v_gene: TRBV15; d_gene: -; abundance: few; CDR3aa: CATSRDGAQGEAFF; CDR3nt: TGTGCCACCAGCAGAGATGGGGCACAGGGTGAAGCTTTCTTT
j_gene: TRBJ2-5; v_gene: TRBV18; d_gene: -; abundance: -; CDR3aa: CASSPPMGRKETQYF; CDR3nt: TGTGCCAGCTCACCACCAATGGGGCGAAAAGAGACCCAGTACTTC
j_gene: TRBJ1-1; v_gene: TRBV30; d_gene: -; abundance: -; CDR3aa: CAFRGSEAFF; CDR3nt: TGTGCCTTCCGAGGCAGTGAAGCTTTCTTT
j_gene: TRBJ2-5; v_gene: TRBV29-1; d_gene: -; abundance: few; CDR3aa: CSVAGQETQYF; CDR3nt: TGCAGCGTTGCGGGGCAAGAGACCCAGTACTTC
j_gene: TRBJ2-7; v_gene: TRBV6-4; d_gene: TRBD2; abundance: -; CDR3aa: CASRGLAGGPPEQYF; CDR3nt: TGTGCCAGCAGGGGACTAGCGGGAGGTCCTCCCGAGCAGTACTTC
j_gene: TRBJ2-7; v_gene: TRBV27; d_gene: -; abundance: few; CDR3aa: CASSFRGWGLYEQYF; CDR3nt: TGTGCCAGCAGTTTCCGAGGGTGGGGGCTCTACGAGCAGTACTTC
j_gene: TRBJ2-7; v_gene: TRBV28; d_gene: -; abundance: few; CDR3aa: CASGQGYEQYF; CDR3nt: TGTGCCAGCGGACAAGGCTACGAGCAGTACTTC